The 8 T cell receptor beta chains given below trace back to one sample, sequenced in a study of blood T cell repertoires in COVID-19. TCRdb's copy holds only in-frame clones and misses some; the assay was immunoSEQ multiplex PCR. The sample carries hundreds of thousands of clones, under 90% recorded once. The sample was peripheral blood. The receptors stem from a woman older than 75 with active or convalescent COVID-19.

The chain carries TRBV21-1 and TRBJ2-5; no DNA check was done on the table's D call, TRBD2. TRBV21-1 is recorded as a pseudogene. The CDR3 sequence is 16 residues long. In DNA form, the CDR3 reads TGTGCCACCCTTACCCGACTAGCGGGAGAGGAAGAGACCCAGTACTTC. It translates to CATLTRLAGEEETQYF.

Only a few counts were recorded for this clone. The V and J genes are TRBV27 and TRBJ2-7; 8 positions match TRBD1. The CDR3 length is 16 residues. V shed 6 bases, J shed 4 bases, and the junction held 14 bases outside the gene matches. Germline V gene lookup returns CDR1 MNHEY and CDR2 SMNVEV (reference sequence). The CDR3 protein is CASRTQQGASLYEQYF. CDR3 DNA sequence: TGTGCCAGCAGGACCCAGCAGGGGGCTTCATTGTACGAGCAGTACTTC.

Only a few counts were recorded for this clone. The V call is TRBV19, the J call TRBJ1-1; D possibly corresponds to TRBD1 (6 bases). The V end lost 3 bases, the J end lost 6 bases, and 14 bases lay between the germline ends. This CDR3 has 14 residues. The germline V gene encodes CDR1 LNHDA and CDR2 SQIVND (reference sequence). Here the CDR3 DNA reads TGTGCCAGTAGTATGGGGACGAACAGGGCTGAAGCTTTCTTT. Translated, it gives CASSMGTNRAEAFF.

V usage is TRBV7-3 and J usage is TRBJ2-7; 15 nucleotides line up with TRBD2. This CDR3 spans 16 amino acids. V lost 1 base and J lost 6; bases outside the gene matches: 4. The germline CDR1 and CDR2 sequences are SGHTA and FQGTGA. The CDR3 sequence is CASSLRGGLAGGEQYF. CDR3 in DNA: TGTGCCAGCAGCTTAAGAGGGGGACTAGCGGGAGGCGAGCAGTACTTC.

V is TRBV7-3 and J is TRBJ1-2, with a tentative D call TRBD1 (6 bases). There are 15 residues in the CDR3. Trimming left V 4 bases short and J 5 bases short, with 17 bases between. The germline gives CDR1 SGHTA, CDR2 FQGTGA. This CDR3 reads CASSSQGLDSYGYTF. The CDR3 DNA reads TGTGCCAGCAGCTCGCAGGGGCTTGACTCTTATGGCTACACCTTC.

The V call is TRBV28, the J call TRBJ2-6; 10 nucleotides line up with TRBD1. CDR1 is MDHEN, CDR2 SYDVKM, per germline. This CDR3 has 15 amino acids. V shed 6 bases and J 2 bases; nucleotides not matched to a gene: 1. The CDR3 nucleotides are TGTGCCAGCAGGACAGGGGGCACTGGGGCCAACGTCCTGACTTTC. Translated, it gives CASRTGGTGANVLTF.

The chain carries TRBV4-3 and TRBJ2-5; no definite D call. The V end was cut by 1 base, the J end by 1 base, with 4 bases between. Germline CDR1 is LGHNA and CDR2 is YSLEER. The length of the CDR3 is 13 residues. CDR3 in amino acids: CASSQGRQETQYF. CDR3 sequence (DNA): TGCGCCAGCAGCCAAGGTCGCCAAGAGACCCAGTACTTC.

The chain uses TRBV27 and TRBJ2-3; TRBD1 is a possible D gene (5 bases). V shed 2 bases and J shed 0 bases, with 9 bases lying between them. In germline, CDR1 is MNHEY, CDR2 SMNVEV (reference sequence). The CDR3 totals 15 residues. Here the CDR3 reads CASSLRTQSTDTQYF. The CDR3 DNA is TGTGCCAGCAGTTTAAGGACACAGAGCACAGATACGCAGTATTTT.